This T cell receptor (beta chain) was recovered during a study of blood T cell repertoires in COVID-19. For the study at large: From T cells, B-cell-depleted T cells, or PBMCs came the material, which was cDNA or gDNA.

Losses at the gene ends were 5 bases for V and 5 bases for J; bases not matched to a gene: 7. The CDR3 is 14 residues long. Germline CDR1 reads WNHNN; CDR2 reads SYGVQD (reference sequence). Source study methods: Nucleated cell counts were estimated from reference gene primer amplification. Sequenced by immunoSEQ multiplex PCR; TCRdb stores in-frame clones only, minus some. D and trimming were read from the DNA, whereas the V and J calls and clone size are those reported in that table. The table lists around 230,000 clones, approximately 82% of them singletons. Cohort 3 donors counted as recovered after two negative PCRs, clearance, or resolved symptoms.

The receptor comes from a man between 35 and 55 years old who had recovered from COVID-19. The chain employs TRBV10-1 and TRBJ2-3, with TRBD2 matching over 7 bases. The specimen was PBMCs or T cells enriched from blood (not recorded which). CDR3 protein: CASSSGIVGDTQYF. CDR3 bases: TGCGCCAGCAGTAGCGGGATCGTTGGAGATACGCAGTATTTT.